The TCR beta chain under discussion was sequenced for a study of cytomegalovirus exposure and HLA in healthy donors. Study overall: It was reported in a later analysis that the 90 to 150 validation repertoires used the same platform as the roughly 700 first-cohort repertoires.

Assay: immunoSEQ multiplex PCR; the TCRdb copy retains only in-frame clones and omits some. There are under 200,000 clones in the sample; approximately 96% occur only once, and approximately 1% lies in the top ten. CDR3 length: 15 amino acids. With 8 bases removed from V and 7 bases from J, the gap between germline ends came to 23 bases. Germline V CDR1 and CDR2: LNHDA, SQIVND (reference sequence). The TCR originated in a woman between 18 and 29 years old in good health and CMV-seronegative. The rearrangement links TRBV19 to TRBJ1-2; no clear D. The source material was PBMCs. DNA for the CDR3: TGTGCCAGTCACGAAAACCTCCCGGGGTCTAGTGGCTACACCTTC. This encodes CASHENLPGSSGYTF.